This T cell receptor (beta chain) was identified in a study of siplizumab effects on memory and regulatory T cells (dated by TCRdb to about 2019). Describing the broader study: The study looked at the effect of siplizumab, an anti-CD2 antibody, on alloreactive T-cell subsets in allogeneic mixed lymphocyte reactions made from human PBMCs.

General study outcomes and caveats: Siplizumab significantly reduced the cumulative frequency of alloreactive sequences traceable to unstimulated CD4+ memory T cells. Sequences below about 10^-5 frequency were poorly captured, so only a minor fraction of alloreactive clones could be mapped to unstimulated subsets. Roughly 80-97% of proliferating CD4+ or CD8+ clones could not be assigned a naive or memory phenotype. No functional confirmation was obtained for the suppressive function of proliferating Tregs from siplizumab cultures. Among mappable alloreactive CD4+ clones, the Treg-derived fraction averaged around 70% with siplizumab versus approximately 27% in control reactions. Unstimulated naive T cells appeared to be more diverse than memory T cells, and naive cells seemed to make a substantial contribution to the alloresponse.

The method behind the library was the immunoSEQ multiplex PCR assay. The deep sequencing platform assayed roughly 10^5 TCR templates per sample. Genomic DNA extracted from sorted T cells was used for TCRbeta CDR3 sequencing. The study's own analysis went as follows. Clonal analysis of TCRbeta CDR3 data was done in the R programming language. Alloreactive CD4+ and CD8+ clones were defined by comparing unstimulated samples with post-reaction CFSE-low samples. Regulatory or non-regulatory origin was assigned to alloreactive CD4+ clones by matching of sequences to sorted unstimulated Treg and non-Treg repertoires. Sourced from immuneACCESS, this table was stored by TCRdb with only in-frame sequences that have V and J called. A share of the clones is absent; for the studies checked, an unresolved V gene accounts for under half, and the remainder has no known explanation. Clonal size and the V and J genes are those of that table, whereas D and trimming came from the DNA. The sample profile shows some 100,000 clones; approximately 97% of them were found once. Together, the top ten hold around 0.029% of the sample.

Additional sequencing covered unstimulated subsets from a few donor pairs, namely CD8+ effector memory, CD4+ naive, CD8+ TEMRA, CD4+ memory and CD8+ naive. TCRbeta CDR3 sequencing was performed on sorted unstimulated T cells and on proliferating T cells recovered from mixed lymphocyte reactions. Fresh whole blood from approximately 11 HLA-typed healthy donors served as the source for isolating PBMCs. On this clone: No cognate antigen has been identified for it. Per-base qualities were not stored, and no clone one base away is much larger.

From the germline V gene, CDR1 is MDHEN and CDR2 is SYDVKM. The V end gives up 10 bases and the J end 2 bases, leaving 9 bases in the junction not matched to a gene. Inclusive of the bounding cysteine and phenylalanine, the CDR3 is 17 residues long. CDR3 DNA is the only sequence kept; it has 51 bases, read in frame from the first base. The chain links TRBV28 with TRBJ2-1; TRBD2 lines up with 15 middle nucleotides. This TCR derives from a human donor in good health. The sequencing input was naive CD4+ T cells sorted from blood. The meaning of the sample's cell subset or site label: unstimulated naive T cells. The DNA is as follows: TGTGCCACCCGAGGACTAGCGGGGGGGCCCGCCTACAATGAGCAGTTCTTC. This codes for CATRGLAGGPAYNEQFF.